The subject of this entry is one T cell receptor (beta chain). This clone's antigen is unknown. This sample stems from a study of cytomegalovirus exposure and HLA in healthy donors (dated by TCRdb to between 2016 and 2019). Context from the whole study: An earlier analysis of a few hundred of the donors reported roughly 300 Gb of sequence data and 117 million unique TCR beta sequences obtained from some 200 million T cells. About 310 gigabases of sequencing data and 78 million or so unique TCR sequences were included in an early release covering 550 to 800 HLA-typed donors. Of the 350 to 450 genotyped donors, roughly 76% were placed in the genetic ancestry cluster associated with self-reported Caucasian donors. The study was designed to test whether signatures of past pathogen exposure could be identified by cataloging public T cell receptors. The study profiled the T cell repertoires of about 640 subjects by immunosequencing and related them to cytomegalovirus serostatus. A separate validation cohort of over a hundred different subjects was used in addition to the approximately 610-subject first cohort. To predict cytomegalovirus infection status, the study brought together high-throughput TCR immunosequencing, statistical association of individual TCRs with disease status, and machine learning. In a later analysis, previously published TCR beta repertoires from 500 to 750 donors were re-analyzed and high-resolution HLA genotyping was added so that TCR occurrence patterns could be studied. In the later analysis, no new phenotypic data were used to find candidate immune exposures; instead, reliance was placed on TCR beta sequences and their occurrence across donors. To decide whether each TCR beta V gene segment behaved as functional or pseudogenic, an earlier analysis of fewer than 750 of the donors relied on high-throughput TCR beta sequencing. Donor age, sex, ethnicity and CMV serostatus were compiled together with the repertoire data. In a later genetic analysis, genome-wide SNP genotypes for about 65% of the 666 donors were used, and that subset was treated as a discovery cohort. Every repertoire in the discovery cohort had been generated on one and the same sequencing platform. HLA typing covered class I and class II loci at four-digit resolution. Typing coverage varied by locus: roughly 620-630 donors for A, B, C, DRB1 and DQB1; roughly 510 for DQA1; more than 600 for DPA1; roughly 450 for DPB1. A handful of DR-DQ haplotypes were treated as single units for association and clustering because of strong linkage in the cohort. On average, around 240,000 unique TCR beta nucleotide sequences were sequenced per donor among about 400 genotyped donors of the cohort, with 15% to 20% of those sequences being non-productive.

The cohort comprised some 730 healthy bone marrow donors. At the time of sampling, all cohort members were nominally healthy, though unrecorded immune exposures were likely present. The donor was CMV seropositive and was included in the group of approximately 300 seropositive cohort members. A peripheral blood sample was collected from each donor, and TCR beta sequencing was performed on peripheral blood mononuclear cells. Genomic DNA extraction from the blood cell samples was performed with the Qiagen DNeasy Blood Extraction Kit. General conclusions and limits of the study: The study gave a list of 150 to 200 TCR beta chains associated with cytomegalovirus. In this cohort, only TCR beta chains were sequenced, and detectable features were limited by the absence of alpha or paired-chain data. Strong co-occurrence of HLA alleles, especially DR and DQ, made assigning TCR associations to individual alleles difficult. A cluster of highly shared sequence variants was judged likely to represent a technical artifact of the sequencing pipeline. A further reported finding was that TCR beta sequences accurately predicted the HLA-A and HLA-B alleles for most subjects in the first cohort. In a later analysis, several top co-occurrence clusters were reported to appear linked to parvovirus B19, influenza, CMV and Epstein-Barr virus. Compared with the roughly 670-donor mean, donors in an Asian-associated ancestry cluster had fewer N-insertions in productive TCRs, according to a later genetic analysis. Some IMGT-functional V segments, including TRBV6-2 and TRBV6-3, could not be distinguished by the 87-base-pair reads and were therefore excluded. In a later analysis, the rate of TCR association differed among HLA loci, with DRB1 alleles having the most associated TCRs and HLA-C alleles having the fewest. Across donors, most TCR sequences were observed very rarely, whereas some public TCRs were present in many individuals. An earlier analysis of 587 of the donors showed that most TCR beta V segments appeared in productive rearrangements either about 87% or about 30% of the time, which broadly matched IMGT annotations. A later genetic analysis associated a missense DCLRE1C variant with V-gene and J-gene trimming of TCR beta chains, and an independent cohort replicated the association. The authors suggested that the approach could potentially be extended to other disease states and immunological phenotypes. HLA typing was unavailable for some donors at each locus, so association tests used only the typed subset. The classifier was reported to diagnose cytomegalovirus status with high specificity and sensitivity in both the original and validation cohorts. At a false discovery rate of 0.05, a later analysis linked around 15,000 TCR beta sequences to specific HLA alleles. In vitro tests confirmed that three of the cytomegalovirus-associated TCR beta chains recognize cytomegalovirus antigens. In a later analysis, most CMV-associated TCR beta chains were found to appear HLA-restricted, with HLA associations seemingly driven largely by CMV exposure. Roughly uniform sequencing depth across donors was assumed in presence/absence analyses, although this assumption may not hold. Correlated functional status among segregating V segments might be attributable to linkage disequilibrium, but an unknown experimental factor could not be ruled out. Because counts were too low, around 18 rarely observed V segments, including chromosome 9 orphons, were left out of the earlier analysis of 587 of the donors. For the cohort, immune exposure information was limited to CMV serostatus. In a later analysis, HLA-associated TCR beta chains showed more clonal expansion and lower generation probabilities than non-associated chains that were equally common.

The library was made by the immunoSEQ multiplex PCR assay. A mixture of 60 forward primers for TCR Vbeta segments and 13 reverse primers for TCR Jbeta segments was used in the multiplex PCR. A multiplex PCR assay on genomic DNA amplified the CDR3 region of rearranged TCR beta genes. The amplified TCR beta libraries were sequenced on the Illumina HiSeq System as 87-base-pair reads. In the paper's pipeline: Across the 670 or so repertoires, a later analysis counted some 80 million unique TCR beta chains, 9 million to 14 million of which were shared by at least two donors. A nearest-neighbor algorithm error-corrected the raw reads and collapsed the reads into unique sequences, merging closely related sequences to remove PCR and sequencing errors. To assign V, D and J gene segments, CDR3 sequences were aligned to IMGT reference sequences. For a sequence to be retained, at least a six-nucleotide match to both a V gene segment and a J gene segment was required. Rearrangements were classified as productive when the CDR3 lacked stop codons and remained in frame with V and J, and all other rearrangements were classified as non-productive. CDR3 was defined by IMGT convention, running from the second conserved V-encoded cysteine to the conserved J-encoded phenylalanine. Sequences without an unambiguous match to a single V gene segment were excluded from the earlier analysis of a few hundred of the donors. An earlier analysis of several hundred of the donors classified V segments as functional when productive rearrangements were above 56.7% and as segregating when the standard deviation between donors was above 5%. A statistical classification framework was built to diagnose cytomegalovirus status from the catalog of TCR beta chain sequences. A later analysis assigned V and J genes by comparing TCR nucleotide sequences with IMGT/GENE-DB human TR gene sequences. The TCRdist pipeline was used in a later analysis to assign CDR3 sequences and most-parsimonious VDJ recombination scenarios. In a later analysis, each TCR beta chain was defined by its CDR3 amino acid sequence together with its V-gene family, and reads lacking a unique V-gene family were excluded. A later analysis removed 550 to 700 highly shared, low-generation-probability nucleotide sequences to deal with suspected cross-contamination and a sequencing artifact. In a later analysis, a clonal expansion index for each public chain was calculated from normalized within-repertoire ranks of inferred template counts. In a later analysis, generation probabilities were computed with a VDJ recombination model fitted to out-of-frame rearrangements, and the resulting probabilities were checked against IGoR. Hypergeometric tests were used in a later analysis to score TCR-TCR, TCR-HLA and TCR-CMV co-occurrence, with a repertoire-size bias correction applied to the TCR pairs. False discovery rates were estimated in a later analysis by permuting HLA or CMV assignments 20 times. A later analysis grouped co-occurring TCRs with DBSCAN, adding TCRdist sequence similarity when clustering within HLA-allele-positive subsets. For co-occurrence clustering, repertoires with fewer than 30,000 or more than 120,000 public chains were excluded, along with about five repertoires with anomalous nucleotide sharing. TCRdb stores this immuneACCESS table with in-frame sequences only. Part of the clones is absent; in the studies checked, under half of the shortfall reflects unresolved V genes, and no reason is known for the rest. V and J calls and clone size come straight from that table; D and trimming were deduced from the DNA. In this sample's table one finds 35,000 to 50,000 clones. In total, the top ten clones hold 3% to 4% of the sample.

Via the germline V gene, CDR1 is SGDLS and CDR2 YYNGEE. The CDR3 contains 17 residues, cysteine and phenylalanine counted. Only the CDR3 portion is preserved as DNA: 51 bases, with reading frame beginning at the first base. V is trimmed back by 4 bases and J by 2 bases, and the junction contains 6 bases that no gene match accounts for. Sequencing was performed on PBMCs. The clonotype comes from a woman in her thirties in good health and CMV-seropositive. The sequence joins TRBV9 to TRBJ2-7, and TRBD2 aligns with 16 junction nucleotides. Read as DNA, the sequence is TGTGCCAGCAGCCCGGGACTAGCGGGGGGGCTCACCTACGAGCAGTACTTC. Its product reads: CASSPGLAGGLTYEQYF.